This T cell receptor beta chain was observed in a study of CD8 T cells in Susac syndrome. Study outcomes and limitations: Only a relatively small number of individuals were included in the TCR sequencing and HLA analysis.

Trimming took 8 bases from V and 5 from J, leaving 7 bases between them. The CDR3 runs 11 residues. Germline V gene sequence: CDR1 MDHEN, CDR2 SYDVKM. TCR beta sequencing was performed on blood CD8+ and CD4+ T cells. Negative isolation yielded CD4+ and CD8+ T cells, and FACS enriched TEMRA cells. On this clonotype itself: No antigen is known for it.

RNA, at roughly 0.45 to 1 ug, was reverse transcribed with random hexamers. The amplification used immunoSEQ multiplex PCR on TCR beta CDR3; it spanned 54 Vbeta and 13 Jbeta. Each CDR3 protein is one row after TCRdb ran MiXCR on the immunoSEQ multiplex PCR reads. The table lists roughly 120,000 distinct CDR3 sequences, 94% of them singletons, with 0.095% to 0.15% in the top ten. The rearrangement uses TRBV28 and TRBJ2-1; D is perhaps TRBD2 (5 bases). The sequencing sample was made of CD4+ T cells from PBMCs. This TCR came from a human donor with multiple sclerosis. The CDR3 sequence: CASLGDNEQFF. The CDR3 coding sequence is TGTGCCAGCCTGGGAGACAATGAGCAGTTCTTC.